Following are 14 T cell receptor beta chains from one sample sequenced in a study of molecular identifiers for immune sequencing clone quantification. MiXCR, applied by TCRdb to the PCR reads, yields one record per CDR3 protein. The sample lists about 640,000 distinct CDR3 sequences; 15% to 20% were seen once. The sequenced material came from naive CD8+ T cells from blood, with Jurkat cell RNA spiked in. The subset was: FACS-sorted CD8+CD4-CCR7+CD45RA+ naive T cells. All receptors come from a human donor in good health. Some libraries in this study had Jurkat cell RNA spiked in.

With regard to this clonotype: A much larger clone differs by one base, so this may be a read error. The CDR3 here is CASSEWGAGELFF. The CDR3 coding sequence is TGTGCCAGCAGTGAATGGGGGGCCGGGGAGCTGTTTTTT. This rearrangement joins TRBV2 to TRBJ2-2, with a weak D call TRBD2 (6 bases). The CDR3 is 13 amino acids. V shed 2 bases and J shed 6 bases, with 7 bases lying between them. Germline V gene data show CDR1 as SNHLY and CDR2 as FYNNEI.

This clonotype has ten or more counts. CDR3: CASSSSTGENYEQYF. For the CDR3, the DNA is TGTGCCAGCAGCTCATCTACCGGGGAGAATTACGAGCAGTACTTC. This chain uses TRBV7-8 with TRBJ2-7, with D possibly matching TRBD2 (5 bases). The CDR3 has 15 residues. Trimming pared 4 bases from V and 4 bases from J, leaving 17 bases between. Looked up from germline, CDR1 is SGHVS and CDR2 is FQNEAQ.

This clonotype was observed at least ten times. The V and J genes are TRBV12-3 or TRBV12-4 and TRBJ2-2, with a possible D match to TRBD2 (6 bases). V lost 2 bases to trimming and J lost 4 bases, with 17 bases between them. This CDR3 region has 17 residues. The CDR3 region has the DNA TGTGCCAGCAGTTTACTCGGAGCCGGGGGTATCACCGGGGAGCTGTTTTTT. Translating gives CASSLLGAGGITGELFF.

CDR3 DNA sequence: TGTGCCAGCAGTTACAACCGGGGTGGGTTGTCCTACGAGCAGTACTTC. Translating gives CASSYNRGGLSYEQYF. The rearrangement uses TRBV6-6 and TRBJ2-7, with D perhaps matching TRBD2 (5 bases). CDR3 length: 16 amino acids. V was clipped by 2 bases and J by 1 base, with 15 bases between them. Germline V gene lookup returns CDR1 MNHNY and CDR2 SVGAGI (reference sequence).

The V gene is TRBV14, the J gene TRBJ2-5; D remains ambiguous. Trimming pared 0 bases from V and 2 bases from J, leaving 7 bases between. The CDR3 has 14 amino acids. The germline gives CDR1 SGHDN, CDR2 FVKESK. The CDR3 DNA sequence: TGTGCCAGCAGCCAAGATTACAGACAAGAGACCCAGTACTTC. It translates to CASSQDYRQETQYF. Complete variable domain (other parts from reference TRBV14 and TRBJ2-5): EAGVTQFPSHSVIEKGQTVTLRCDPISGHDNLYWYRRVMGKEIKFLLHFVKESKQDESGMPNNRFLAERTGGTYSTLKVQPAELEDSGVYFCASSQDYRQETQYFGPGTRLLVL.

The chain joins TRBV5-4 to TRBJ1-1, with D maybe TRBD1 (6 bases). The CDR3 sequence is 14 residues long. Germline lookup yields CDR1 SGHNT and CDR2 YYREEE (reference sequence). Trimming pared 4 bases from V and 3 bases from J, leaving 13 bases between. This CDR3 is CASSITGSDTEAFF. CDR3 in DNA: TGTGCCAGCAGCATTACAGGGTCGGACACTGAAGCTTTCTTT.

This clonotype appeared many times. The genes are TRBV7-2 and TRBJ1-5, with D hard to call. This CDR3 region has 14 residues. Germline loops: CDR1 SGHTA, CDR2 FQGNSA. V dropped 1 base and J dropped 0 bases, with 4 bases sitting between them. The CDR3 spells CASSLDVSNQPQHF. The CDR3 DNA reads as TGTGCCAGCAGCTTAGATGTTAGCAATCAGCCCCAGCATTTT.

V gene TRBV19 combines with J gene TRBJ1-2; a possible D gene is TRBD1 (5 bases). The germline CDR1 and CDR2 sequences are LNHDA and SQIVND (reference sequence). The ends were cut back, 7 bases at V and 1 base at J, with 10 bases in the middle. The CDR3 covers 13 residues. CDR3 coding DNA: TGTGCCAGTACCATCGGGGGTAACTATGGCTACACCTTC. Residues: CASTIGGNYGYTF.

As for this clonotype: With a much larger clone just one base away, this may be a read error. The chain recombines TRBV7-6 with TRBJ2-1, with 8 bases matching TRBD2. CDR1 and CDR2 from the germline V gene are SGHVS and FNYEAQ. The trim removed 5 bases at V and 6 bases at J, leaving 12 bases unmatched. The CDR3 is 16 residues long. CDR3 nucleotides: TGTGCCAGCAGCCTTTTCGAAGCGGGAGCTGGCAATGAGCAGTTCTTC. It specifies CASSLFEAGAGNEQFF.

This clonotype has more than one count but fewer than ten. The chain is built from TRBV19 and TRBJ1-5; D possibly corresponds to TRBD1 (6 bases). With 7 bases removed from V and 8 bases from J, the gap between germline ends came to 15 bases. This CDR3 is 13 amino acids long. The germline CDR1 and CDR2 sequences are LNHDA and SQIVND (reference sequence). The CDR3 region is CASTGGGGKPQHF. Here the CDR3 DNA reads TGTGCCAGTACTGGGGGAGGGGGTAAGCCCCAGCATTTT.

This clonotype appeared many times. The chain combines TRBV7-9 with TRBJ2-7; D possibly corresponds to TRBD2 (5 bases). The CDR3 sequence is 15 residues long. V was shortened by 5 bases and J by 2 bases, with 16 bases between the two germline ends. Germline lookup yields CDR1 SEHNR and CDR2 FQNEAQ (reference sequence). CDR3 region: CASSHSGQRAYEQYF. CDR3 nucleotide sequence: TGTGCCAGCAGCCATTCTGGGCAGAGGGCCTACGAGCAGTACTTC.

In this sample, this clonotype turned up once. A clone one base away is much larger, so this may be a read error. CDR3 sequence (DNA): TGTGCCAGCAGCTTAGACAACGGCTACAATGAGCGGTTCTTC. Translated, it gives CASSLDNGYNERFF. The chain joins TRBV7-2 to TRBJ2-1, with unresolved D. Germline assignment: CDR1 SGHTA and CDR2 FQGNSA. The CDR3 length is 14 residues.

In this sample, this clonotype turned up many times. The V and J genes are TRBV20-1 and TRBJ2-4, with 9 bases matching TRBD2. This CDR3 spans 15 amino acids. V shed 6 bases, J shed 2 bases, and the junction held 8 bases outside the gene matches. Germline lookup yields CDR1 DFQATT and CDR2 SNEGSKA (reference sequence). CDR3 coding DNA: TGCAGTGCCAAGATGGCGGGAGGGCCCAAAAACATTCAGTACTTC. This gives the protein CSAKMAGGPKNIQYF.

Turning to this clonotype: One base away lies a much larger clone, so this may be a sequencing read error. This chain uses TRBV20-1 with TRBJ2-5; 7 bases match TRBD1. Germline CDR1 is DFQATT and CDR2 is SNEGSKA (reference sequence). V shed 3 bases and J 1 base; nucleotides not matched to a gene: 26. The CDR3 consists of 21 residues. The CDR3 DNA is TGCAGTGCTAGCACTAACCCTCTCCGGCGACCTACTGCAGGGGGCCAAGAGACCCAGTACTTC. It specifies CSASTNPLRRPTAGGQETQYF.